This TCR beta chain derives from a study of T cells in Graves' hyperthyroidism and ophthalmopathy. Study-wide context: Peripheral blood sampling occurred at initial diagnosis, before any treatment.

This clonotype was counted at least ten times. Fresh peripheral blood, roughly 9.6 ml, was the source of the PBMCs. The investigators amplified TCR beta CDR3 regions from RNA transcripts. Using the HTBI primer set, a first-round RT-PCR was run on the TCR CDR3. TCRdb re-analysed the multiplex PCR reads in MiXCR, keeping a single row per CDR3 protein. This sample has more than 450,000 distinct CDR3 sequences; less than 20% occur once, and the top ten carry roughly 50%. The germline gives CDR1 SGHTA, CDR2 FQGTGA. This CDR3 has 15 amino acids. Trimming took 5 bases from V and 4 from J; bases not matched to a gene: 7.

The TCR comes from a man between 35 and 55 years old with Graves' ophthalmopathy. Sequencing input: blood. The chain uses TRBV7-3 and TRBJ2-1, with 8 bases matching TRBD2. CDR3 protein: CASSVRTSPYNEQFF. The DNA for the CDR3 is TGTGCCAGCAGCGTCCGGACTAGCCCATACAATGAGCAGTTCTTC.